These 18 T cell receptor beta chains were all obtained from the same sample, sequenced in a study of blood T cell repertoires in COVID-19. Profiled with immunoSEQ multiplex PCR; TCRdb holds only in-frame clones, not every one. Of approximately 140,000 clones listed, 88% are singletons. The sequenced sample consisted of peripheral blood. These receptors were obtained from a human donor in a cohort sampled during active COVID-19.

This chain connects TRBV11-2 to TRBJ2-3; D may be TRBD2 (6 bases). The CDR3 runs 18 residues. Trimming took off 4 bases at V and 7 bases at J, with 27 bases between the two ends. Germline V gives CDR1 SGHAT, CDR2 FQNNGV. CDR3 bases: TGTGCCAGCAGCTCCCTTCGGGCGGGACCTTCGCGCCCTAATACGCAGTATTTT. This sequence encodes CASSSLRAGPSRPNTQYF.

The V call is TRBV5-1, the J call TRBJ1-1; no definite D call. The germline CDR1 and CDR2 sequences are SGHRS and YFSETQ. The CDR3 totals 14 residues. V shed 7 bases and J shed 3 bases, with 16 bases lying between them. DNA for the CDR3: TGCGCCAGCCGAGCGACCCCCCGGGACACTGAAGCTTTCTTT. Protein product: CASRATPRDTEAFF.

The chain's CDR3 is CATSRDRGRGENNYGYTF. The CDR3 region has the DNA TGTGCCACCAGCAGAGATCGAGGCAGGGGGGAGAATAACTATGGCTACACCTTC. The V call is TRBV15, the J call TRBJ1-2; TRBD1 aligns across 7 bases. Germline CDR1 and CDR2: LNHNV and YYDKDF (reference sequence). The CDR3 contains 18 residues. The V and J ends lost 0 bases and 1 base, in that order; junction bases with no gene match: 11.

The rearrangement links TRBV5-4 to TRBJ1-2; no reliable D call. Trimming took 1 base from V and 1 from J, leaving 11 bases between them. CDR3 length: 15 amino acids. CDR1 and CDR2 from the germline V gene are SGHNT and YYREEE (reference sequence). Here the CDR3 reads CASSLSGFSNYGYTF. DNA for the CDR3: TGTGCCAGCAGCTTGTCGGGGTTTAGTAACTATGGCTACACCTTC. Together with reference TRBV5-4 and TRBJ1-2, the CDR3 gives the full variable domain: ETGVTQSPTHLIKTRGQQVTLRCSSQSGHNTVSWYQQALGQGPQFIFQYYREEENGRGNFPPRFSGLQFPNYSSELNVNALELDDSALYLCASSLSGFSNYGYTFGSGTRLTVV.

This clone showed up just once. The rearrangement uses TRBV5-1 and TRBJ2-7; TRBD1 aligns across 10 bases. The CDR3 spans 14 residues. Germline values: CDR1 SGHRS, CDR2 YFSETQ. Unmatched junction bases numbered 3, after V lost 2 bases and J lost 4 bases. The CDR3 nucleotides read TGCGCCAGCAGCTTTCGGACAGGGGGGTACGAGCAGTACTTC. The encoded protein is CASSFRTGGYEQYF. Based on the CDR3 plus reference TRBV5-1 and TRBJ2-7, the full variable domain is KAGVTQTPRYLIKTRGQQVTLSCSPISGHRSVSWYQQTPGQGLQFLFEYFSETQRNKGNFPGRFSGRQFSNSRSEMNVSTLELGDSALYLCASSFRTGGYEQYFGPGTRLTVT.

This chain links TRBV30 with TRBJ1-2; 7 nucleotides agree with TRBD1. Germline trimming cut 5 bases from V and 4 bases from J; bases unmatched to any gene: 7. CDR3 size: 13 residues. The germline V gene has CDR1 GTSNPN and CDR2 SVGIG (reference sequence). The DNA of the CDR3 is TGTGCCTGGGCGGGACAGCCCTTCTATGGCTACACCTTC. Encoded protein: CAWAGQPFYGYTF. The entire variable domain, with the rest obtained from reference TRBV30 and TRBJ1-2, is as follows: SQTIHQWPATLVQPVGSPLSLECTVEGTSNPNLYWYRQAAGRGLQLLFYSVGIGQISSEVPQNLSASRPQDRQFILSSKKLLLSDSGFYLCAWAGQPFYGYTFGSGTRLTVV.

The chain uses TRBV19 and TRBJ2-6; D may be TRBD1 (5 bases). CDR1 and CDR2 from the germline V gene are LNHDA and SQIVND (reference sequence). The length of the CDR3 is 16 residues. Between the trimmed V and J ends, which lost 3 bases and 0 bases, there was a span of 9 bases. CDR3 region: CASSMSGYSGANVLTF. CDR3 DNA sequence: TGTGCCAGTAGTATGTCAGGGTACTCTGGGGCCAACGTCCTGACTTTC.

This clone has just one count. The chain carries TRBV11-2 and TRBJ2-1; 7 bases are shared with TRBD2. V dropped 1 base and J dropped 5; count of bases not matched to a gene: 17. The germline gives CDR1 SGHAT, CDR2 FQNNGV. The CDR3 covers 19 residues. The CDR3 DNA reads TGTGCCAGCAGCTTAGTCCGGCGGGGGAGACTTCGATACGACAATGAGCAGTTCTTC. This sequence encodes CASSLVRRGRLRYDNEQFF.

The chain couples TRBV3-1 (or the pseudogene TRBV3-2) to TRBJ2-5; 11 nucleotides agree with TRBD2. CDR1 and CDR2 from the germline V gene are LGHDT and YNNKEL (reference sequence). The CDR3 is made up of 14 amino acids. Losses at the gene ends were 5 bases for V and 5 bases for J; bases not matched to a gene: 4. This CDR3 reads CASSLAGGRETQYF. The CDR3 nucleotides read TGTGCCAGCAGCTTAGCGGGGGGGCGGGAGACCCAGTACTTC.

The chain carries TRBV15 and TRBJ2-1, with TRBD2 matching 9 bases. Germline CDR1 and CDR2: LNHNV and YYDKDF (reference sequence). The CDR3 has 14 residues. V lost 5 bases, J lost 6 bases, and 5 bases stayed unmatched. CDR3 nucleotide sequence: TGTGCCACCAGCGCGGGGGGGCCGAGCAATGAGCAGTTCTTC. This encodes CATSAGGPSNEQFF.

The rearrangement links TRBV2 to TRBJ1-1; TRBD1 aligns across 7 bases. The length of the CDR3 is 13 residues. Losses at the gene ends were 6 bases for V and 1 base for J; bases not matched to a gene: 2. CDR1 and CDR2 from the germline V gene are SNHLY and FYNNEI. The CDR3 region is CASSGQENTEAFF. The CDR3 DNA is TGTGCCAGCAGCGGACAGGAGAACACTGAAGCTTTCTTT.

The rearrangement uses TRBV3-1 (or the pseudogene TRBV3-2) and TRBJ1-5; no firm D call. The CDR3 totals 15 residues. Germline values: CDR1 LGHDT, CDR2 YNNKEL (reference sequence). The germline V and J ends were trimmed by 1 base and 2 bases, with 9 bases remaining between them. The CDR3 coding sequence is TGTGCCAGCAGCCAAGGATATGAGGGCAATCAGCCCCAGCATTTT. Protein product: CASSQGYEGNQPQHF.

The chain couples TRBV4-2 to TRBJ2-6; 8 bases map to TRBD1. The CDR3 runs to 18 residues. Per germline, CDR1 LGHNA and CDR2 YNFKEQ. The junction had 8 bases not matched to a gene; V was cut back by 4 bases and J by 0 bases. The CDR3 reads CASSPESGGYSGANVLTF. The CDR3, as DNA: TGTGCCAGCAGCCCCGAGTCAGGGGGCTACTCTGGGGCCAACGTCCTGACTTTC.

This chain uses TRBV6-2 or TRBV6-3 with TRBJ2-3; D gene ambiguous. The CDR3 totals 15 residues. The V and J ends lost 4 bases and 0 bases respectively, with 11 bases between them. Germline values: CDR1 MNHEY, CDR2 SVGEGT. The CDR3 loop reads CASSSQSRSTDTQYF. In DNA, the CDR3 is TGTGCCAGCAGTTCCCAATCCAGGAGCACAGATACGCAGTATTTT.

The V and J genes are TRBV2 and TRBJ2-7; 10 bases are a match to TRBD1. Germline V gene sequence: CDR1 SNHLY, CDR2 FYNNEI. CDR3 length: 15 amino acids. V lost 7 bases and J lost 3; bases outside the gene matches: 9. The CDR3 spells CASTGTGARGYEQYF. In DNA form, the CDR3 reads TGTGCCAGCACCGGGACAGGGGCTAGGGGCTACGAGCAGTACTTC.

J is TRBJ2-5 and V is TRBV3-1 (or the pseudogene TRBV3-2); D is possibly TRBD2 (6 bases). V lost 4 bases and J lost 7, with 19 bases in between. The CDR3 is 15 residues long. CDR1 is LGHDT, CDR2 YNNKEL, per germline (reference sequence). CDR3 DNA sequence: TGTGCCAGCAGCCCCCTGGGCGCGGGGCCTTCGACCCAGTACTTC. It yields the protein CASSPLGAGPSTQYF.

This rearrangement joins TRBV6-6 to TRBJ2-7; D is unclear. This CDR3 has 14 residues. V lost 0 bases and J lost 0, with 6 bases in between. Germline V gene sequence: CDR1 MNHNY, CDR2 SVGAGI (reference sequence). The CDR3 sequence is CASSYSQYSYEQYF. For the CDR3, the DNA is TGTGCCAGCAGTTACTCACAGTACTCCTACGAGCAGTACTTC.

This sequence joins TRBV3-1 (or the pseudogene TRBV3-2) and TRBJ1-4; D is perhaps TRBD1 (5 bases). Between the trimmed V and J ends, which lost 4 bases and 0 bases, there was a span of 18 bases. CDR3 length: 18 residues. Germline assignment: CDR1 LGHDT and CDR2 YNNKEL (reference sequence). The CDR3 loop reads CASSLSGTGVATNEKLFF. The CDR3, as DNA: TGTGCCAGCAGCCTTTCCGGGACGGGAGTTGCAACTAATGAAAAACTGTTTTTT.